The present entry profiles one T cell receptor (beta chain) with its context. Antigen: not known. The data belong to a study of blood T cells in healthy people across ages. Notes on the study in general: Higher diversity, along with more naive CD4+ cells, distinguished long-lived donors from aged donors.

Primed by a sample-barcoded 5' primer and a J-beta primer mix, a second PCR proceeded for 7 to 11 cycles. TCRdb itself ran the 5' RACE reads through MiXCR, one entry per CDR3 protein. The sample includes fewer than 2,000,000 distinct CDR3 sequences, about two fifths of them seen just once. Looked up from germline, CDR1 is LGHNA and CDR2 is YSLEER. Trimming took off 4 bases at V and 5 bases at J, with 5 bases between the two ends. The CDR3 runs 12 residues. The sequence derives from a human donor in good health. Material for sequencing was blood. The V call is TRBV4-3, the J call TRBJ1-4; D remains unclear. CDR3 amino acids: CASSRRNEKLFF. As DNA, the CDR3 is TGCGCCAGCAGCCGGAGGAATGAAAAACTGTTTTTT.